This T cell receptor (beta chain) appears in the sequencing data of a study of T cell responses to AZD1222 COVID-19 vaccine. Remarks on this clone: Its cognate antigen is unknown.

Germline CDR1 is MDHEN and CDR2 is SYDVKM. This CDR3 comprises 18 residues. V lost 8 bases to trimming and J lost 4 bases; unmatched junction nucleotides: 20. Method: immunoSEQ multiplex PCR; TCRdb's copy keeps in-frame clones and lacks some. The data hold approximately 140,000 clones, with around 90% observed a single time. Findings of the study overall: It was only after the peak T cell response that any repertoires were sampled. Spike regions recognized by vaccine-associated CD4 TCRs spanned the protein, led by 160-218 and 743-854.

The receptor comes from an adult who received the AZD1222 COVID-19 vaccine. The chain is built from TRBV28 and TRBJ1-3; 7 bases line up with TRBD1. The starting material was peripheral blood, obtained 28 days after the second AZD1222 dose. The CDR3 is CASGIRPTGRYWGNTIYF. CDR3 nucleotide sequence: TGTGCCAGCGGAATTCGTCCGACAGGGAGATATTGGGGAAACACCATATATTTT.